This paragraph reports one T cell receptor beta chain. The same CDR3 arises from other DNA sequences in this sample as well. Here immunoSEQ multiplex PCR was the method, and the copy in TCRdb shows in-frame clones only, minus some. Here the sample spans about 680,000 clones, 92% being singletons. Naive CD8 cells, CD45RO-negative and positively selected for CCR7, excluded terminally differentiated effector memory CD45RA+ cells. The data originate from a study of shared clonotypes between healthy human individuals. Germline V CDR1 and CDR2: SGHRS, YFSETQ. This CDR3 has 11 residues. Trimming removed 4 bases from V and 10 bases from J, with 9 bases in between.

This chain connects TRBV5-1 to TRBJ2-1, with D perhaps matching TRBD2 (6 bases). This receptor was identified in a man between 25 and 39 years old in good health. Sequences were obtained from naive CD8+ T cells sorted from blood. The DNA of the CDR3 is TGCGCCAGCAGCCGGGGGAACGAGCAGTTCTTC. Amino acids: CASSRGNEQFF.